The entry that follows covers one T cell receptor (beta chain) sequence. No antigen is known for it. Within one base of it there is no much larger clone, and no base qualities were kept. TCR beta CDR3 regions were amplified from genomic DNA by bias-controlled multiplex PCR with the immunoSEQ v3 hsTCRB kit. An Illumina NextSeq 500 was used to sequence the TCR libraries, reaching some 2 million read pairs at survey level or roughly 5-6.5 million at deep level. Regarding the original processing steps: V, D and J genes were assigned, non-productive sequences were removed, and clonality was reported by immunoSEQ Analyzer software. Repertoires of infused TIL and blood were compared using productive Simpson clonality and the Morisita overlap index of productive TRB rearrangements. Absolute clonotype counts in blood were estimated by multiplying the lymphocyte count by the CD3+ fraction and by the productive frequency of the clone. Not all clones reach the TCRdb copy of this immuneACCESS table, which keeps in-frame sequences only. Checked studies attribute under half of the gap to unresolved V genes and leave the rest unexplained. V, J and clone size are those of that table, while D and trimming were read from the DNA. Here the sample has some 18,000 clones; roughly 85% occur a single time. About 2.2% of the sample is held by the ten biggest clonotypes.

Taken from cysteine to phenylalanine, the CDR3 has 14 residues. Left in the record is the CDR3 DNA by itself, 42 bases read in frame from the first base. Deletion took 3 bases off V and 4 bases off J, with a span of 10 bases between the germline ends. The germline V gene (reference sequence) gives CDR1 as LNHDA and CDR2 as SQIVND. This entry comes from a study of TIL therapy for anti-PD-1-resistant metastatic lung cancer (dated by TCRdb to the early 2020s). Study-level background: Tumors were harvested prior to any PD-1/PD-L1 blockade, after which nivolumab was administered to patients, and lymphodepletion, expanded TIL infusion and IL-2 were given to patients who progressed. Tumor and peripheral blood T cell receptor beta sequencing was used to track clonotypes across tumor, expanded TIL product and serial blood samples. Most of the cohort had lung adenocarcinoma, several tumors were EGFR-mutant and two were ALK-rearranged, and half of the patients were current or former smokers. Enrolled patients had a median age of around 51 years (range about 38-75) and a median tumor PD-L1 proportion score of approximately 6.6%. A median non-synonymous tumor mutation burden of around 1.4 mutations per megabase was determined across the cohort by whole-exome sequencing.

Broad study findings and their caveats: Infused TIL clonotypes partially replaced the baseline peripheral repertoire then decayed over months, with no apparent association between persistence and response. The cohort was highly selected, with more treatment-naive, never-smoker and oncogene-addicted patients than typical, limiting generalizability. The study protocol defined all tumor marker inferences as exploratory.

The sample's time point, from its label and the paper: pre-treatment sample, taken before nivolumab and TIL therapy. Between late 2017 and 2020, a dual-center phase I trial enrolled adults who had stage 4 NSCLC. The samples were drawn from an open-label, single-arm phase I trial testing tumor-infiltrating lymphocyte therapy combined with nivolumab in advanced non-small cell lung cancer. Blood mononuclear cells were isolated from EDTA tubes by Ficoll gradient and were snap-frozen as pellets, and DNA was extracted with a Qiagen mini-prep kit. This sample comprised blood, obtained at baseline. The sequence is built from TRBV19 and TRBJ1-5; the D segment cannot be called with confidence. This TCR derives from a person aged 25-79 years with non-small cell lung cancer. The CDR3: CASSIKSANQPQHF. The DNA sequence is TGTGCCAGTAGTATTAAGTCAGCTAATCAGCCCCAGCATTTT.